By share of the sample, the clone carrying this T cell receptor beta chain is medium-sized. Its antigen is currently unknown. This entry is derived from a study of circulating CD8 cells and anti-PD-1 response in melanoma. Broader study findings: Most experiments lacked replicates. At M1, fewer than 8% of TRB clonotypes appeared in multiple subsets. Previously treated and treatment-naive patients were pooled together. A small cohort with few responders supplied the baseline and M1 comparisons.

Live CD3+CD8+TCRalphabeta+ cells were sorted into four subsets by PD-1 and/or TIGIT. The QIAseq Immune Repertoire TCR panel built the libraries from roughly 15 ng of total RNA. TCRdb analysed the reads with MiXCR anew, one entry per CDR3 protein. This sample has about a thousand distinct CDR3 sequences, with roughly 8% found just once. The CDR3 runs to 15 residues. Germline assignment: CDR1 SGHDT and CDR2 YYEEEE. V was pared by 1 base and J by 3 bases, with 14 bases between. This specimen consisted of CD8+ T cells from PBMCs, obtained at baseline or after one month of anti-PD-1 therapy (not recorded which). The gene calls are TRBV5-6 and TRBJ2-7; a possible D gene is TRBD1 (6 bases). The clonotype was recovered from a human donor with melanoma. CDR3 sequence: CASSLSPDRNYEQYF. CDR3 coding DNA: TGTGCCAGCAGCTTGTCCCCGGACAGAAACTACGAGCAGTACTTC.